A selection of T cell receptor beta chains follows, all from one sample in a study of cytomegalovirus exposure and HLA in healthy donors. Only in-frame clones appear in the TCRdb table, and some are missing; sequencing was by immunoSEQ multiplex PCR. The data contain about 160,000 clones, over 65% of them singletons. Sequenced material: PBMCs. These receptors all come from a woman in her 40s in good health and CMV-seronegative. The CDR3 runs from the conserved cysteine through the conserved F or W. D genes are given only for firm matches. Only part of the rows carry a size: once, few, many, or a class if the clone is expanded.

v_gene	d_gene	j_gene	abundance	CDR3nt	CDR3aa
TRBV7-6	TRBD2	TRBJ2-3	NA	TGTGCCAGCAGCCCTCTAGCGGCTAGCACAGATACGCAGTATTTT	CASSPLAASTDTQYF
TRBV14	NA	TRBJ1-4	NA	TGTGCCAGCAGCCAGTTTCGGACAAATGAAAAACTGTTTTTT	CASSQFRTNEKLFF
TRBV15	NA	TRBJ1-3	NA	TGTGCCACCAGCAGAGTAGGAAGGACTGCGAACTCTGGAAACACCATATATTTT	CATSRVGRTANSGNTIYF
TRBV5-1	TRBD2	TRBJ2-5	NA	TGCGCCAGCAGTTGGTGGGGGGGACCCCAAGAGACCCAGTACTTC	CASSWWGGPQETQYF
TRBV19	NA	TRBJ2-7	few	TGTGCCAGTAGTGCCTGGCCCTACGAGCAGTACTTC	CASSAWPYEQYF
TRBV14	TRBD1	TRBJ2-7	NA	TGTGCCAGCAGCCAAGACAGGGGGCTCGTAGGCTCCTACGAGCAGTACTTC	CASSQDRGLVGSYEQYF
TRBV6-5	NA	TRBJ1-5	NA	TGTGCCAGCAGGGAACAGGGCACTGCGGAGCCCCAGCATTTT	CASREQGTAEPQHF
TRBV7-8	TRBD1	TRBJ2-5	few	TGTGCCAGCAGCTGGAACAGGGGGAGGCAAGAGACCCAGTACTTC	CASSWNRGRQETQYF
TRBV9	NA	TRBJ2-3	few	TGTGCCAGCAGTGGATCCGCACGGGGACTCACAGATACGCAGTATTTT	CASSGSARGLTDTQYF
TRBV18	TRBD1	TRBJ1-5	NA	TGTGCCAGCTCACCACCAGGGGGCAGCGATCAGCCCCAGCATTTT	CASSPPGGSDQPQHF
TRBV5-6	NA	TRBJ2-7	NA	TGTGCCAGCAGCTTGGCCCACAGCTACGAGCAGTACTTC	CASSLAHSYEQYF
TRBV6-1	TRBD1	TRBJ1-6	NA	TGTGCCAGCAGTGCACCGGGACAGGGTCGATCACCCCTCCACTTT	CASSAPGQGRSPLHF
TRBV6-1	NA	TRBJ2-7	NA	TGTGCCAGCAGTGAAAGATACAGCCCCATGGGCTACGAGCAGTACTTC	CASSERYSPMGYEQYF
TRBV2	NA	TRBJ2-3	NA	TGTGCCAGCAGAAGCGCCAGCGTGGAAGATACGCAGTATTTT	CASRSASVEDTQYF
TRBV5-1	TRBD1	TRBJ2-2	NA	TGCGCCAGCGCCACAGGGGCCGGGGAGCTGTTTTTT	CASATGAGELFF